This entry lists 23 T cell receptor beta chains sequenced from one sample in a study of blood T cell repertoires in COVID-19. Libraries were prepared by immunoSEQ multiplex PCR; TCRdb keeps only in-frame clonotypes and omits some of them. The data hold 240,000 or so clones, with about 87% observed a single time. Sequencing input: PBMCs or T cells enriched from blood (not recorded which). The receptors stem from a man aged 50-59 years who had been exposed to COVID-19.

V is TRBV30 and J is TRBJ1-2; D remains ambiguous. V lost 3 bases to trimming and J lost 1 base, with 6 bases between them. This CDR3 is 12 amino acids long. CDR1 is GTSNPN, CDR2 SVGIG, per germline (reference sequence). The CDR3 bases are TGTGCCTGGAGAGGACTTAACTATGGCTACACCTTC. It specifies CAWRGLNYGYTF.

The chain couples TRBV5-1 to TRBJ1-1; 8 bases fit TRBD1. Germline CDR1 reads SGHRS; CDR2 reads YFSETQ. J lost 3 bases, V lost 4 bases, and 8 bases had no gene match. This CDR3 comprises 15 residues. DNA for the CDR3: TGCGCCAGCAGCATCGCGACAGGGGTCCACACTGAAGCTTTCTTT. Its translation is CASSIATGVHTEAFF.

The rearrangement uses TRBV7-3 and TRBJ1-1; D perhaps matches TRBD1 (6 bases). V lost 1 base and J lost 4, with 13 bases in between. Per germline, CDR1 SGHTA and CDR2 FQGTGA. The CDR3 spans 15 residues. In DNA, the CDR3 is TGTGCCAGCAGCTTAAAGGGGGGGTTCGGCACTGAAGCTTTCTTT. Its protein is CASSLKGGFGTEAFF.

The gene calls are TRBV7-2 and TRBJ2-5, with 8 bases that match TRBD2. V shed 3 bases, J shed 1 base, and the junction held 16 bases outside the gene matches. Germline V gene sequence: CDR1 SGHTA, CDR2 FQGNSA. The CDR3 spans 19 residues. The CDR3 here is CASSFLPRSGGTLQETQYF. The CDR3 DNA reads TGTGCCAGCAGCTTCCTACCTCGGAGCGGGGGCACACTCCAAGAGACCCAGTACTTC.

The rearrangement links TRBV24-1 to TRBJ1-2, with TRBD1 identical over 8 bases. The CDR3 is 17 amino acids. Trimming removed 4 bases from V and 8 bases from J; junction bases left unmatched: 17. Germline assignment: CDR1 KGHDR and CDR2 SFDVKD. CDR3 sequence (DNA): TGTGCCACCAGTGAGAACGGGCATCGGGGACAGGCCCTGGGCTACACCTTC. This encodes CATSENGHRGQALGYTF.

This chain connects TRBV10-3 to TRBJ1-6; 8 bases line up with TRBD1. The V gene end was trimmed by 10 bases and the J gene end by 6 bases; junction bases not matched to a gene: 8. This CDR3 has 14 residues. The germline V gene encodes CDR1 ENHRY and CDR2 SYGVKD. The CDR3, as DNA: TGTGCCACTGGACAGGGCCTGGGTAATTCACCCCTCCACTTT. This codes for CATGQGLGNSPLHF.

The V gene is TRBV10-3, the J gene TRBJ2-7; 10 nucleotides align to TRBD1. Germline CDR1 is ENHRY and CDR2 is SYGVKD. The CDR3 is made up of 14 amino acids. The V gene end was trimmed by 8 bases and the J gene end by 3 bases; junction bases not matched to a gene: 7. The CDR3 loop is CAIPGGDRGYEQYV. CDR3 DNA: TGTGCCATCCCCGGGGGGGACAGGGGCTACGAGCAGTACGTC.

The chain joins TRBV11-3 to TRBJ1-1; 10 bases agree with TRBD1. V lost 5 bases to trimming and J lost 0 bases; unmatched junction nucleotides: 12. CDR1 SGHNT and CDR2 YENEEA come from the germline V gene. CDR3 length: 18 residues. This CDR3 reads CASSPPPGTGAMNTEAFF. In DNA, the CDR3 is TGTGCCAGCAGCCCGCCTCCTGGGACAGGGGCGATGAACACTGAAGCTTTCTTT.

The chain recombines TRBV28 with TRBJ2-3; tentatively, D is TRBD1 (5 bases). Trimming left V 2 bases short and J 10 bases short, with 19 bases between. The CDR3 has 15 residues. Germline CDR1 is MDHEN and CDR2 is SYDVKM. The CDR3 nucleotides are TGTGCCAGCAGTTTACTGGGGCAGGGTGGATGGGCGCAGTATTTT. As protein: CASSLLGQGGWAQYF.

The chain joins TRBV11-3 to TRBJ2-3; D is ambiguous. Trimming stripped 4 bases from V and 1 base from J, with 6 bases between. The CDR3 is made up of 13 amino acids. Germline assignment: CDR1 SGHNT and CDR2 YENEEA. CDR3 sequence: CASSSRGTDTQYF. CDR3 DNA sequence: TGTGCCAGCAGCTCTCGAGGCACAGATACGCAGTATTTT.

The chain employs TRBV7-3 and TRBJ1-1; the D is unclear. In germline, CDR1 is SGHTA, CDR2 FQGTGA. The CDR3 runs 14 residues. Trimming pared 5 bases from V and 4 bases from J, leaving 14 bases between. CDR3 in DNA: TGTGCCAGCAGCCCAGGCGGGTTAGGCACTGAAGCTTTCTTT. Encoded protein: CASSPGGLGTEAFF.

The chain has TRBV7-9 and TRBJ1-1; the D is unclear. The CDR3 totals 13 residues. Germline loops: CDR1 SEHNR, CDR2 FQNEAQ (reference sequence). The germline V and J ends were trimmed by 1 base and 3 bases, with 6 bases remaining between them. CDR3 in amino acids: CASSLGLYTEAFF. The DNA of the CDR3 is TGTGCCAGCAGCTTAGGGCTTTACACTGAAGCTTTCTTT.

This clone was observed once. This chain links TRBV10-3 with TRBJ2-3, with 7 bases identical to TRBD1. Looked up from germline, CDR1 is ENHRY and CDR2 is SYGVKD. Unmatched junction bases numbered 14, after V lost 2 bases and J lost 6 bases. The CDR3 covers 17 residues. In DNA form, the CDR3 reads TGTGCCATCAGTGAGCCCCGACAGGGTTCGAAGGTGGATACGCAGTATTTT. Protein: CAISEPRQGSKVDTQYF.

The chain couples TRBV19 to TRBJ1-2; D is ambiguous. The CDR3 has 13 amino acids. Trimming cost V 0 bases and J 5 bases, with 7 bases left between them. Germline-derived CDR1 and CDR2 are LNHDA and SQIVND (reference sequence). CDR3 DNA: TGTGCCAGTAGTATAGATCGGGGATATGGCTACACCTTC. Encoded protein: CASSIDRGYGYTF.

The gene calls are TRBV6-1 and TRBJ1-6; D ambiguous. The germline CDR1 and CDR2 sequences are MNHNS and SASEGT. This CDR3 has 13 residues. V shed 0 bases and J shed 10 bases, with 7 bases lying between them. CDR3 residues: CASSEARNSPLHF. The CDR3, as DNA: TGTGCCAGCAGTGAAGCGCGGAACTCACCCCTCCACTTT.

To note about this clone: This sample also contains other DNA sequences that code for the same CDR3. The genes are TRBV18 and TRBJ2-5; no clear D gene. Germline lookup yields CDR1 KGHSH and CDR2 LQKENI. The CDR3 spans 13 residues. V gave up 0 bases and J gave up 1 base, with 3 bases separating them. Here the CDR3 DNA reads TGTGCCAGCTCACCACCTAGCCAAGAGACCCAGTACTTC. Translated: CASSPPSQETQYF.

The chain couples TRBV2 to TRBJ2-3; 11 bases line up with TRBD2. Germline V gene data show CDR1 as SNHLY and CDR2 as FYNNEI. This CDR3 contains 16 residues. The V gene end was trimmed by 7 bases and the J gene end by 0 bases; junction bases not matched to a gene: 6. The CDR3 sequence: CASTPWTSGSTDTQYF. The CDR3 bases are TGTGCCAGCACTCCTTGGACTAGCGGGAGCACAGATACGCAGTATTTT.

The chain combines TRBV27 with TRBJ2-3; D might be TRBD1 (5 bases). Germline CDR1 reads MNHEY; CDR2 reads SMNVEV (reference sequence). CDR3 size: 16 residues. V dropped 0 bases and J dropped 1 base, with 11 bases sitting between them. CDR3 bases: TGTGCCAGCAGTTTATCGGGGCTAAGCGGCACAGATACGCAGTATTTT. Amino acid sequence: CASSLSGLSGTDTQYF.

In nucleotides, the CDR3 is TGTGCCAGCAGTGCTAGCGGGGGGACGTCCGGGGAGCTGTTTTTT. This codes for CASSASGGTSGELFF. This chain links TRBV9 with TRBJ2-2; 11 bases map to TRBD2. Losses at the gene ends were 5 bases for V and 6 bases for J; bases not matched to a gene: 6. The CDR3 is made up of 15 amino acids. CDR1 SGDLS and CDR2 YYNGEE come from the germline V gene.

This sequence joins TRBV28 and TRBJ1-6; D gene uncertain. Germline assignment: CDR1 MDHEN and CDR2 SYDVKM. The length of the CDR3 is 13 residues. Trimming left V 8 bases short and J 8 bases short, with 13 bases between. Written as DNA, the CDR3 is TGTGCCAGCCTTCCCTTGACTTATTCACCCCTCCACTTT. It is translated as CASLPLTYSPLHF. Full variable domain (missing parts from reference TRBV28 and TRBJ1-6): DVKVTQSSRYLVKRTGEKVFLECVQDMDHENMFWYRQDPGLGLRLIYFSYDVKMKEKGDIPEGYSVSREKKERFSLILESASTNQTSMYLCASLPLTYSPLHFGNGTRLTVT.

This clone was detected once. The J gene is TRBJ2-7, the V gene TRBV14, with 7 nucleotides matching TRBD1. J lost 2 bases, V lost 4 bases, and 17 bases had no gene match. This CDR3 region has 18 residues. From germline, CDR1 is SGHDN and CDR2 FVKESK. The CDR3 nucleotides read TGTGCCAGCAGCCGAAGGCCCGGGACAGCTTATAACCCCTACGAGCAGTACTTC. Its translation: CASSRRPGTAYNPYEQYF.

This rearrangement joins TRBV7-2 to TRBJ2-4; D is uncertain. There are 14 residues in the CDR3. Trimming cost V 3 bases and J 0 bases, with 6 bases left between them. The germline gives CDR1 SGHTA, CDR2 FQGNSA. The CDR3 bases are TGTGCCAGCAGCTTGTCACTAGCCAAAAACATTCAGTACTTC. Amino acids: CASSLSLAKNIQYF.

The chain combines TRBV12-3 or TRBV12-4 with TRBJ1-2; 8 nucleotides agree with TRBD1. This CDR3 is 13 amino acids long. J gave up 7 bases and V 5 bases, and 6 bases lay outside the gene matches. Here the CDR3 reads CASSDRGGAGYTF. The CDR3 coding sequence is TGTGCCAGCAGTGACAGGGGAGGCGCTGGCTACACCTTC.